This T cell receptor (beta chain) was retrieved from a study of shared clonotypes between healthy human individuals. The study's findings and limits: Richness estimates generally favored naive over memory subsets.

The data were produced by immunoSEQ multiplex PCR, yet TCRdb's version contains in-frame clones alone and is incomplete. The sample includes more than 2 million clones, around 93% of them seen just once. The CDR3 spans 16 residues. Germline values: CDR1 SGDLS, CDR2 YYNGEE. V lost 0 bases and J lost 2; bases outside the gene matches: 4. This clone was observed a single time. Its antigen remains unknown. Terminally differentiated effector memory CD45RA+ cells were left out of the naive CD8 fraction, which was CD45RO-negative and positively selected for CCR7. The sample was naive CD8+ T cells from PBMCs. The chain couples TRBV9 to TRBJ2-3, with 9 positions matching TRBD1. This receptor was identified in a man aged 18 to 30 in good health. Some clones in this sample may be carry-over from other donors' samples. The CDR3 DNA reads TGTGCCAGCAGCGTAGAGGGGACAGGGATCACAGATACGCAGTATTTT. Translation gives CASSVEGTGITDTQYF.